Presented here are 26 T cell receptor beta chains from one specimen sequenced in a study of shared T cell receptors in the human thymus. The protocol was immunoSEQ multiplex PCR, while the TCRdb copy is restricted to in-frame clones and leaves out a portion. In the table there are more than 300,000 clones, about 95% of which are singletons. The sample was thymocytes. These receptors came from a human donor.

As regards this clone: At one boundary the junction diverges from the germline segment, which might be a read error. The rearrangement uses TRBV4-1 and TRBJ2-1; 7 bases fit TRBD1. The germline gives CDR1 MGHRA, CDR2 YSYEKL. The CDR3 runs to 13 residues. DNA for the CDR3: TGCGCCAGCAGCAAAGACAGGGACAATGAGCAGTTCTTC. Encoded protein: CASSKDRDNEQFF.

The gene calls are TRBV5-8 and TRBJ1-5; no clear D gene. The CDR3 runs to 14 residues. The V gene's germline CDR1 is SGHTS and CDR2 YDEGEE. V lost 4 bases, J lost 0 bases, and 8 bases lay in between. The CDR3 spells CASSRRHSNQPQHF. CDR3 sequence (DNA): TGTGCCAGCAGCAGGAGACATAGCAATCAGCCCCAGCATTTT.

The chain recombines TRBV7-2 with TRBJ2-4; TRBD1 aligns across 10 bases. Germline values: CDR1 SGHTA, CDR2 FQGNSA. There are 16 residues in the CDR3. V lost 5 bases and J lost 2; bases outside the gene matches: 6. The chain's CDR3 is CASSPRTGGTKNIQYF. The CDR3 DNA is TGTGCCAGCAGCCCTCGGACAGGGGGGACCAAAAACATTCAGTACTTC.

This sequence joins TRBV27 and TRBJ2-1, with a possible D match to TRBD1 (6 bases). V was cut by 5 bases and J by 2 bases, with 13 bases left in between. Germline lookup yields CDR1 MNHEY and CDR2 SMNVEV (reference sequence). The CDR3 runs 15 residues. Here the CDR3 reads CASSMTGSPYNEQFF. CDR3 in DNA: TGTGCCAGCAGTATGACAGGTTCCCCCTACAATGAGCAGTTCTTC.

The gene calls are TRBV30 and TRBJ2-5, with 7 bases aligning to TRBD1. The J segment lost 6 bases and the V segment lost 2 bases, leaving 15 bases of the junction unmatched. Looked up from germline, CDR1 is GTSNPN and CDR2 is SVGIG (reference sequence). CDR3 length equals 16 residues. CDR3 amino acids: CAWSTDQRAGGKTQYF. CDR3 sequence (DNA): TGTGCCTGGAGTACCGATCAAAGGGCAGGGGGTAAGACCCAGTACTTC.

The rearrangement uses TRBV12-5 and TRBJ2-3, with 10 bases that match TRBD1. The CDR3 contains 16 residues. Germline V gives CDR1 LGHNT, CDR2 FRNRAP. V lost 0 bases and J lost 4; bases outside the gene matches: 4. This CDR3 is CASGLVGDRGSDTQYF. The CDR3 nucleotides are TGTGCTAGTGGTTTGGTAGGGGACAGGGGTTCAGATACGCAGTATTTT.

This chain joins TRBV28 and TRBJ2-1; 8 nucleotides match TRBD1. CDR1 and CDR2 (germline): MDHEN, SYDVKM. V was clipped by 3 bases and J by 7 bases; unmatched bases: 8. This CDR3 spans 15 amino acids. The CDR3 protein is CASSFVGQGENEQFF. The CDR3 region has the DNA TGTGCCAGCAGTTTTGTAGGACAGGGTGAGAATGAGCAGTTCTTC.

This chain joins TRBV11-2 and TRBJ2-1, with D uncertain. Germline-derived CDR1 and CDR2 are SGHAT and FQNNGV. V dropped 11 bases and J dropped 5 bases, with 13 bases sitting between them. CDR3 length: 12 residues. The CDR3 nucleotides read TGTGCCCTGCGTGAGATTAACAATGAGCAGTTCTTC. Protein: CALREINNEQFF. Together with reference TRBV11-2 and TRBJ2-1, the CDR3 gives the full variable domain: EAGVAQSPRYKIIEKRQSVAFWCNPISGHATLYWYQQILGQGPKLLIQFQNNGVVDDSQLPKDRFSAERLKGVDSTLKIQPAKLEDSAVYLCALREINNEQFFGPGTRLTVL.

This clone was counted once. The chain joins TRBV6-5 to TRBJ1-1; perhaps TRBD1 as D (5 bases). The CDR3 extends over 12 amino acids. Germline V gives CDR1 MNHEY, CDR2 SVGAGI. The CDR3 region is CAAGPENTEAFF. The CDR3 DNA follows: TGTGCTGCGGGACCGGAGAACACTGAAGCTTTCTTT.

The chain couples TRBV21-1 to TRBJ1-2; the table's D call TRBD1 went unverified against the DNA. TRBV21-1 represents a pseudogene. This CDR3 has 21 amino acids. The CDR3 DNA reads TGTGCCAGCAGCAAAGCTAGTACGGTCAGGCCCAGTTGGAACTCTAACTATGGCTACACCTTC. The encoded protein is CASSKASTVRPSWNSNYGYTF.

V is TRBV10-3 and J is TRBJ2-1, with D tentatively TRBD2 (6 bases). The CDR3 is 16 residues long. With 9 bases removed from V and 5 bases from J, the gap between germline ends came to 23 bases. The germline V gene has CDR1 ENHRY and CDR2 SYGVKD. Written as DNA, the CDR3 is TGTGCCATTGGAGAGGGAGGCCCCCTAGGGGACAATGAGCAGTTCTTC. Translation: CAIGEGGPLGDNEQFF.

The V and J genes are TRBV5-6 and TRBJ1-1; maybe TRBD1 (5 bases). The V gene lost 2 bases and the J gene lost 5 bases, with 16 bases spanning the gap. Germline-derived CDR1 and CDR2 are SGHDT and YYEEEE. The CDR3 spans 15 residues. In nucleotides, the CDR3 is TGTGCCAGCAGCTTACTTACAGGAGACGGGACTGAAGCTTTCTTT. Amino acid sequence: CASSLLTGDGTEAFF.

The chain employs TRBV11-2 and TRBJ1-2, with TRBD1 matching 8 bases. V was clipped by 11 bases and J by 6 bases; unmatched bases: 11. This CDR3 spans 13 amino acids. Germline-derived CDR1 and CDR2 are SGHAT and FQNNGV. CDR3 coding DNA: TGTGCCGACGAGGCAGGGGGCGGGAATGGCTACACCTTC. It yields the protein CADEAGGGNGYTF. Full variable domain (outside the CDR3, taken from reference TRBV11-2 and TRBJ1-2): EAGVAQSPRYKIIEKRQSVAFWCNPISGHATLYWYQQILGQGPKLLIQFQNNGVVDDSQLPKDRFSAERLKGVDSTLKIQPAKLEDSAVYLCADEAGGGNGYTFGSGTRLTVV.

V gene TRBV6-6 combines with J gene TRBJ2-2; TRBD2 agrees at 8 bases. Losses at the gene ends were 8 bases for V and 3 bases for J; bases not matched to a gene: 5. Per the germline V gene, CDR1 is MNHNY and CDR2 is SVGAGI (reference sequence). The CDR3 loop spans 14 amino acids. In DNA, the CDR3 is TGTGCCAGCGGGTCTAGCGGGTACACCGGGGAGCTGTTTTTT. This codes for CASGSSGYTGELFF.

This clone was seen only once. The V and J genes are TRBV14 and TRBJ2-3, with D perhaps TRBD2 (6 bases). The V gene's germline CDR1 is SGHDN and CDR2 FVKESK. With 0 bases removed from V and 6 bases from J, the gap between germline ends came to 22 bases. The CDR3 consists of 18 residues. CDR3 nucleotides: TGTGCCAGCAGCCAAGATCGTACTTACCGGGACTTTAGGGATACGCAGTATTTT. This codes for CASSQDRTYRDFRDTQYF.

CDR3 in amino acids: CASRGLFTDTQYF. The CDR3 DNA is TGTGCCAGCAGAGGGCTATTCACAGATACGCAGTATTTT. The J gene is TRBJ2-3, the V gene TRBV11-2; D is undetermined. There are 13 residues in the CDR3. Germline values: CDR1 SGHAT, CDR2 FQNNGV. Trimming took off 6 bases at V and 2 bases at J, with 9 bases between the two ends.

This clone has just one count. The chain links TRBV6-4 to TRBJ2-1, with 7 bases lining up with TRBD1. CDR1 MRHNA and CDR2 SNTAGT come from the germline V gene. V trimming: 0 bases; J trimming: 3 bases; junction bases outside the gene matches: 2. The CDR3 is made up of 15 amino acids. The CDR3: CASSDSGDSYNEQFF. In DNA form, the CDR3 reads TGTGCCAGCAGTGACTCGGGGGACAGCTACAATGAGCAGTTCTTC.

CDR3 protein: CASSPLRGQSTDTQYF. Written as DNA, the CDR3 is TGTGCCAGTAGTCCTCTGCGGGGTCAGAGCACAGATACGCAGTATTTT. This chain links TRBV19 with TRBJ2-3, with D maybe TRBD2 (6 bases). The V end was cut by 5 bases, the J end by 0 bases, with 15 bases between. The V gene's germline CDR1 is LNHDA and CDR2 SQIVND (reference sequence). CDR3 length: 16 residues.

This sequence joins TRBV25-1 and TRBJ2-1, with a possible D match to TRBD1 (6 bases). CDR1 is MGHDK, CDR2 SYGVNS, per germline. Trimming removed 8 bases from V and 8 bases from J, with 28 bases in between. The CDR3 runs to 17 residues. CDR3 nucleotide sequence: TGTGCCAGCCAAGGCAGGGGAGAGGGCCGGGTTAGGGATGAGCAGTTCTTC. Residues: CASQGRGEGRVRDEQFF.

This clone has just one count. V is TRBV18 and J is TRBJ2-1; 10 bases map to TRBD2. The CDR3 runs 18 residues. With V trimmed by 3 bases and J by 6 bases, 14 bases remained unmatched. CDR1 and CDR2 (germline): KGHSH, LQKENI. CDR3 nucleotide sequence: TGTGCCAGCTCACCCATACAGGGGGAGGCTAGCGGGAGCAATGAGCAGTTCTTC. Translated, it gives CASSPIQGEASGSNEQFF. Drawing the rest from reference TRBV18 and TRBJ2-1, the complete variable domain is NAGVMQNPRHLVRRRGQEARLRCSPMKGHSHVYWYRQLPEEGLKFMVYLQKENIIDESGMPKERFSAEFPKEGPSILRIQQVVRGDSAAYFCASSPIQGEASGSNEQFFGPGTRLTVL.

This chain uses TRBV30 with TRBJ2-2; the match to TRBD2 covers 16 bases. Germline loops: CDR1 GTSNPN, CDR2 SVGIG (reference sequence). The CDR3 consists of 18 residues. Unmatched junction bases numbered 8, after V lost 3 bases and J lost 4 bases. CDR3 sequence (DNA): TGTGCCTGGAGCCCGGGACTAGCGGGAGGGTGGGGCACCGGGGAGCTGTTTTTT. Protein: CAWSPGLAGGWGTGELFF.

J is TRBJ1-3 and V is TRBV10-1; 7 nucleotides align to TRBD1. The CDR3 is made up of 17 amino acids. Germline CDR1 and CDR2: WNHNN and SYGVQD (reference sequence). The V and J ends lost 1 base and 0 bases, in that order; junction bases with no gene match: 6. The CDR3 region is CASSEFSAGGSGNTIYF. The CDR3 DNA reads TGCGCCAGCAGTGAGTTCTCGGCAGGGGGCTCTGGAAACACCATATATTTT.

The V and J genes are TRBV18 and TRBJ2-7, with TRBD2 identical over 7 bases. The CDR3 has 15 amino acids. V was pared by 3 bases and J by 6 bases, with 11 bases of the junction left unmatched. Germline V gene lookup returns CDR1 KGHSH and CDR2 LQKENI. This chain's CDR3 is CASSPIGGSLSEQYF. Here the CDR3 DNA reads TGTGCCAGCTCACCGATCGGCGGGAGCCTCTCCGAGCAGTACTTC.

Here the CDR3 DNA reads TGTGCCAGCTCACCTGGGGACAGGTACCCTCGAGAGACCCAGTACTTC. This encodes CASSPGDRYPRETQYF. J is TRBJ2-5 and V is TRBV18; 8 bases are shared with TRBD1. The CDR3 contains 16 residues. CDR1 KGHSH and CDR2 LQKENI come from the germline V gene. Germline trimming cut 3 bases from V and 4 bases from J; bases unmatched to any gene: 10.

V and J are TRBV9 and TRBJ2-5, with D possibly TRBD1 on 5 matching bases. Germline V gene data show CDR1 as SGDLS and CDR2 as YYNGEE. This CDR3 has 18 residues. Trimming stripped 1 base from V and 0 bases from J, with 19 bases between. Written as DNA, the CDR3 is TGTGCCAGCAGCGTAAAAGGATCCCCTAAGGGGTACCAAGAGACCCAGTACTTC. It codes for CASSVKGSPKGYQETQYF.

The rearrangement uses TRBV7-9 and TRBJ1-3; 9 bases fit TRBD1. Trimming at V came to 5 bases and at J to 2 bases, leaving 4 bases not matched to a gene. CDR3 length: 15 residues. Germline V gives CDR1 SEHNR, CDR2 FQNEAQ (reference sequence). Written as DNA, the CDR3 is TGTGCCAGCAGCCCAAGACAGGGGGCTGGAAACACCATATATTTT. Translation gives CASSPRQGAGNTIYF.